The 15 T cell receptor beta chains below were found in one sample sequenced in a study of spatial heterogeneity in lung cancer. Each CDR3 protein is one row after TCRdb ran MiXCR on the 5' RACE reads. The sample shows 13,000 or so distinct CDR3 sequences, 3% to 4% of them seen only once. Sample time point: sample taken at primary tumor resection. From tumor, nontumor lung or frozen PBMC, whole RNA was taken unsorted for sequencing. Sequencing was performed on PBMCs, taken at surgery. These receptors were taken from a male donor with early-stage non-small cell lung cancer.

Ten or more counts support this clonotype. Little can be read into the size of this beta chain, an off-target read in a library designed for alpha chains. The chain joins TRBV2 to TRBJ2-7; D is ambiguous. Germline loops: CDR1 SNHLY, CDR2 FYNNEI. The CDR3 loop spans 11 amino acids. V lost 2 bases and J lost 6, with 5 bases in between. In DNA, the CDR3 is TGTGCCAGCAGTGAATTTCCCGAGCAGTACTTC. Amino acid sequence: CASSEFPEQYF. Based on the CDR3 plus reference TRBV2 and TRBJ2-7, the full variable domain is EPEVTQTPSHQVTQMGQEVILRCVPISNHLYFYWYRQILGQKVEFLVSFYNNEISEKSEIFDDQFSVERPDGSNFTLKIRSTKLEDSAMYFCASSEFPEQYFGPGTRLTVT.

This clonotype appeared many times. This beta chain turned up in a library designed for alpha chains; as an off-target read, its abundance says little. The gene calls are TRBV7-9 and TRBJ2-7; 15 bases are shared with TRBD2. The J segment lost 7 bases and the V segment lost 5 bases, leaving 6 bases of the junction unmatched. The CDR3 covers 15 residues. From germline, CDR1 is SEHNR and CDR2 FQNEAQ (reference sequence). The CDR3, as DNA: TGTGCCAGCAGCGGACTAGCGGGAGGGCCTGGGGAGCAGTACTTC. Its protein product is CASSGLAGGPGEQYF.

Note on this clonotype: Since the library was made to target alpha chains, this beta chain is a stray read and its abundance is not meaningful. The chain uses TRBV5-1 and TRBJ1-4; D is unclear. This CDR3 region has 17 residues. With 1 base removed from V and 0 bases from J, the gap between germline ends came to 13 bases. Germline V lookup: CDR1 SGHRS, CDR2 YFSETQ. The CDR3 protein is CASSLSQATATNEKLFF. Written as DNA, the CDR3 is TGCGCCAGCAGCTTGAGCCAGGCCACTGCAACTAATGAAAAACTGTTTTTT.

This clonotype was observed many times. This beta chain is an off-target read within a library intended for alpha chains, so its frequency means little. The V and J genes are TRBV29-1 and TRBJ2-1; TRBD2 matches at 7 bases. CDR3 length: 11 amino acids. V was pared by 7 bases and J by 8 bases, with 5 bases of the junction left unmatched. Germline values: CDR1 SQVTM, CDR2 ANQGSEA. The CDR3 DNA follows: TGCAGCGCGGGGGGAGGGCATGAGCAGTTCTTC. Translated, it gives CSAGGGHEQFF.

This clonotype was recorded many times. Since the library was made to target alpha chains, this beta chain is a stray read and its abundance is not meaningful. The chain is built from TRBV24-1 and TRBJ2-5; D could derive from TRBD1 or TRBD2 (6 bases each). The germline V gene has CDR1 KGHDR and CDR2 SFDVKD. CDR3 size: 15 residues. Trimming shortened V by 1 base and J by 4 bases, and 12 bases separated the two germline ends. The CDR3 nucleotides are TGTGCCACCAGTGATTTTGGGGGGCGAGGAGAGACCCAGTACTTC. Its protein product is CATSDFGGRGETQYF.

There are many counts of this clonotype. Because this beta chain is a stray read in a library intended to capture alpha chains, its abundance should not be given much weight. The rearrangement links TRBV24-1 to TRBJ1-2; 10 positions agree with TRBD1. The CDR3 consists of 15 residues. Trimming took 4 bases from V and 5 from J; bases not matched to a gene: 6. Germline V gives CDR1 KGHDR, CDR2 SFDVKD. CDR3 sequence (DNA): TGTGCCACCAGTGACCCGACAGGGGGCTGGTATGGCTACACCTTC. Protein sequence: CATSDPTGGWYGYTF.

Only a few counts were recorded for this clonotype. For a library built for alpha chains, this beta chain is a stray read; little rests on its size. The V gene is TRBV7-2, the J gene TRBJ1-6; 7 bases are a match to TRBD1. With 7 bases clipped from V and 8 bases from J, the junction kept 8 bases outside the gene matches. This CDR3 is built from 14 residues. Per germline, CDR1 SGHTA and CDR2 FQGNSA. The CDR3 DNA sequence: TGTGCCAGCAACCAGGGGGGTTTGGATTCACCCCTCCACTTT. Protein sequence: CASNQGGLDSPLHF.

This clonotype was observed many times. This beta chain appears as a stray read in a library generated for alpha chains; its size is not informative. The V gene is TRBV5-1, the J gene TRBJ2-1; no definite D call. From germline, CDR1 is SGHRS and CDR2 YFSETQ. This CDR3 comprises 14 residues. V lost 2 bases, J lost 2 bases, and 8 bases lay in between. This CDR3 is CASSLGSPYNEQFF. The CDR3, as DNA: TGCGCCAGCAGCTTAGGCTCCCCCTACAATGAGCAGTTCTTC.

In this sample, this clonotype turned up many times. This beta chain slipped into a library made for alpha chains as a stray read, so its size is not meaningful. CDR3 amino acids: CASSDSELETQYF. CDR3 nucleotides: TGTGCCAGCAGTGACTCCGAATTGGAGACCCAGTACTTC. The chain combines TRBV2 with TRBJ2-5; no definite D call. V shed 3 bases and J shed 5 bases, with 10 bases lying between them. CDR1 and CDR2 from the germline V gene are SNHLY and FYNNEI. The CDR3 extends over 13 amino acids.

This clonotype was found many times. A library prepared for alpha chains yielded this beta chain as an off-target read; its size is of little meaning. The chain joins TRBV28 to TRBJ2-3; 10 nucleotides agree with TRBD2. CDR3 size: 13 residues. V trimming: 10 bases; J trimming: 4 bases; junction bases outside the gene matches: 5. CDR1 MDHEN and CDR2 SYDVKM come from the germline V gene. The CDR3, as DNA: TGTGCCATCCCGGGACTAGCGCCAGATACGCAGTATTTT. Its translation is CAIPGLAPDTQYF.

Many counts were recorded for this clonotype. This beta chain came through as a stray read in a library set up for alpha chains, and its size says little. The chain carries TRBV2 and TRBJ1-1, with TRBD1 matching 8 bases. This CDR3 region has 13 residues. Trimming cost V 3 bases and J 5 bases; bases outside gene matches: 2. Germline assignment: CDR1 SNHLY and CDR2 FYNNEI. The CDR3: CASSDRGRTEAFF. DNA for the CDR3: TGTGCCAGCAGTGACAGGGGGCGGACTGAAGCTTTCTTT. Variable domain in full (rest from reference TRBV2 and TRBJ1-1): EPEVTQTPSHQVTQMGQEVILRCVPISNHLYFYWYRQILGQKVEFLVSFYNNEISEKSEIFDDQFSVERPDGSNFTLKIRSTKLEDSAMYFCASSDRGRTEAFFGQGTRLTVV.

This clonotype was found many times. The library was prepared for alpha chains; this beta chain is a stray read, so its frequency means little. V usage is TRBV4-3 and J usage is TRBJ2-3; 7 nucleotides match TRBD2. Germline V gene sequence: CDR1 LGHNA, CDR2 YSLEER. The CDR3 loop spans 16 amino acids. The ends lost 8 bases at V and 0 bases at J; junction bases unmatched: 11. The CDR3 loop reads CASRLAEEFSTDTQYF. The CDR3 coding sequence is TGCGCCAGCCGACTAGCAGAGGAATTCAGCACAGATACGCAGTATTTT.

This clonotype was seen many times. The library was designed around alpha chains, so this beta chain is a stray read whose abundance carries little weight. The chain uses TRBV2 and TRBJ1-5; D gene unclear. From germline, CDR1 is SNHLY and CDR2 FYNNEI. The CDR3 length is 15 residues. Trimming cost V 4 bases and J 5 bases, with 15 bases left between them. For the CDR3, the DNA is TGTGCCAGCAGTGCCTTAGCCAACTCCTATCAGCCCCAGCATTTT. Its protein product is CASSALANSYQPQHF.

By sample fraction, this clonotype is medium-sized. With the library built for alpha chains, this beta chain is off target and its frequency is not meaningful. This rearrangement joins TRBV6-6 to TRBJ1-4; D unclear. The CDR3 spans 14 residues. V was trimmed by 0 bases and J by 6 bases, leaving 8 bases between them. Germline V gene lookup returns CDR1 MNHNY and CDR2 SVGAGI (reference sequence). The CDR3 nucleotides are TGTGCCAGCAGTTACTCGGCGGGCGATGAAAAACTGTTTTTT. This translates into CASSYSAGDEKLFF.

This clonotype has at least ten counts. The library was built for alpha chains, so this beta chain is an off-target read and its size means little. The V and J genes are TRBV6-2 or TRBV6-3 and TRBJ1-2; possible D gene TRBD1, 6 bases. Trimming left V 11 bases short and J 0 bases short, with 13 bases between. Germline V gives CDR1 MNHEY, CDR2 SVGEGT. This CDR3 is built from 13 residues. The CDR3 loop is CAAQGPANYGYTF. DNA for the CDR3: TGTGCCGCCCAGGGGCCCGCTAACTATGGCTACACCTTC.